This T cell receptor (beta chain) was observed in a study of CD8+CD57+ T cells in acquired aplastic anemia. Study-wide results and caveats: Patients and controls shared nearly 30 CD8+ CDR3 sequences, which appeared highly expressed in patients and within their immunodominant clones. In CD8+ cells, Simpson's diversity showed no significant difference between patients and controls.

This clonotype came up a few times. The antigen is undetermined. The CDR3 totals 13 residues. CDR1 KGHDR and CDR2 SFDVKD come from the germline V gene. With V trimmed by 11 bases and J by 4 bases, 8 bases remained unmatched. Genomic DNA provided the template from which TCR beta VDJ and CDR3 profiles were obtained. Using its own MiXCR run on the reads, TCRdb lists one record per CDR3 protein. The table lists hundreds of thousands of distinct CDR3 sequences, around 30% of them singletons. CD8+CD57+ cell expansion, shown by flow cytometry, had occurred in the patients selected for sequencing. Every one of the patients had aplastic anemia (severe, acquired). At blood sampling, none of the patients had yet received therapy.

The clonotype was recovered from a human donor with aplastic anemia. Input material: sorted CD4+, CD8+, or CD8+CD57+ T cells (not recorded which) from PBMCs. V is TRBV24-1 and J is TRBJ2-7; the match to TRBD1 covers 9 bases. Here the CDR3 DNA reads TGTGCCAGCAGATACAGGGGGCAATACGAGCAGTACTTC. It encodes CASRYRGQYEQYF.